The 14 T cell receptor beta chains below come from one sample, sequenced in a study of cytomegalovirus exposure and HLA in healthy donors (dated by TCRdb to between 2016 and 2019). The method behind the library was the immunoSEQ multiplex PCR assay. For the multiplex PCR, a mixture combining 60 forward primers for TCR Vbeta segments and 13 reverse primers for TCR Jbeta segments was used. The table comes from immuneACCESS by way of TCRdb, which keeps in-frame sequences with V and J called. Part of the clones is missing from these tables; in studies checked, under half for an unresolved V gene and the rest for unknown reasons. Across this sample there are around 150,000 clones, with 80% seen only once. The top ten clones comprise around 1.3% of the sample. The sequenced sample consisted of PBMCs. The receptors stem from a woman between 45 and 60 years old in good health and CMV-seronegative.

This chain joins TRBV27 and TRBJ2-7; TRBD1 might be the D (6 bases). Looked up from germline, CDR1 is MNHEY and CDR2 is SMNVEV (reference sequence). V lost 0 bases to trimming and J lost 2 bases, with 11 bases between them. The CDR3 runs to 15 residues. CDR3 sequence (DNA): TGTGCCAGCAGTTTATCCGGCAGGGGAGCCTACGAGCAGTACTTC. Its translation is CASSLSGRGAYEQYF.

This rearrangement joins TRBV18 to TRBJ1-4; 10 nucleotides agree with TRBD1. The germline V gene has CDR1 KGHSH and CDR2 LQKENI. With V trimmed by 3 bases and J by 7 bases, 8 bases remained unmatched. CDR3 length: 16 amino acids. CDR3 bases: TGTGCCAGCTCACCTCCCTGGGGACAGGGGACTGAAAAACTGTTTTTT. It specifies CASSPPWGQGTEKLFF.

The chain employs TRBV5-1 and TRBJ2-3; weak D call: TRBD2 (7 bases). The CDR3 contains 17 residues. Germline values: CDR1 SGHRS, CDR2 YFSETQ. Trimming cost V 0 bases and J 3 bases, with 17 bases left between them. The CDR3 region is CASSLGLVGGLTDTQYF. CDR3 nucleotides: TGCGCCAGCAGCTTGGGCCTCGTGGGGGGGCTAACAGATACGCAGTATTTT.

V and J are TRBV30 and TRBJ1-5; D call uncertain. The germline V gene encodes CDR1 GTSNPN and CDR2 SVGIG (reference sequence). This CDR3 comprises 14 residues. Trimming stripped 3 bases from V and 4 bases from J, with 13 bases between. CDR3 region: CAWSYASNNQPQHF. The CDR3 region has the DNA TGTGCCTGGAGCTACGCAAGCAATAATCAGCCCCAGCATTTT.

This clone came up once. The chain uses TRBV4-2 and TRBJ1-2; unclear D gene. The V end lost 5 bases, the J end lost 0 bases, and 16 bases lay between the germline ends. The CDR3 has 16 residues. The germline V gene has CDR1 LGHNA and CDR2 YNFKEQ. In nucleotides, the CDR3 is TGTGCCAGCAGCTCAAAGGTGGCAGGAACTAACTATGGCTACACCTTC. It is translated as CASSSKVAGTNYGYTF.

The V and J genes are TRBV7-9 and TRBJ2-1; 12 bases agree with TRBD1. Germline values: CDR1 SEHNR, CDR2 FQNEAQ (reference sequence). The junction had 8 bases not matched to a gene; V was cut back by 5 bases and J by 9 bases. The length of the CDR3 is 15 residues. The CDR3: CASSNRDRGPSEQFF. The CDR3 DNA follows: TGTGCCAGCAGCAACCGGGACAGGGGGCCCTCTGAGCAGTTCTTC.

The chain uses TRBV5-8 and TRBJ2-2; no reliable D call. Trimming removed 7 bases from V and 3 bases from J, with 13 bases in between. The CDR3 has 14 residues. CDR1 is SGHTS and CDR2 is YDEGEE in the germline V gene. The CDR3 is CASRLRTDTGELFF. CDR3 nucleotide sequence: TGTGCCAGCCGCCTCCGAACGGACACCGGGGAGCTGTTTTTT.

The chain has TRBV7-8 and TRBJ2-7, with TRBD1 matching over 7 bases. Per the germline V gene, CDR1 is SGHVS and CDR2 is FQNEAQ. The CDR3 runs to 14 residues. V lost 3 bases, J lost 2 bases, and 4 bases stayed unmatched. CDR3 nucleotide sequence: TGTGCCAGCAGCTTCCGGGACAGAACCTACGAGCAGTACTTC. Translation: CASSFRDRTYEQYF.

The rearrangement joins TRBV6-5 to TRBJ1-3, with TRBD1 identical over 7 bases. V shed 0 bases, J shed 4 bases, and the junction held 3 bases outside the gene matches. The CDR3 is 15 amino acids. The V gene's germline CDR1 is MNHEY and CDR2 SVGAGI. DNA of the CDR3: TGTGCCAGCAGTTACTCGAAGGGGGCCGGAAACACCATATATTTT. This translates into CASSYSKGAGNTIYF.

This clone has only one observation. This rearrangement joins TRBV4-2 to TRBJ2-5, with 15 bases that match TRBD2. CDR1 and CDR2 (germline): LGHNA, YNFKEQ. This CDR3 is built from 19 residues. Germline trimming cut 4 bases from V and 4 bases from J; bases unmatched to any gene: 13. The CDR3 DNA reads as TGTGCCAGCAGCCCGCGGACTAGCGGGGGGGCTAAGGCATTAGAGACCCAGTACTTC. It encodes CASSPRTSGGAKALETQYF.

The rearrangement links TRBV27 to TRBJ1-2, with 9 bases that match TRBD1. CDR1 and CDR2 from the germline V gene are MNHEY and SMNVEV (reference sequence). This CDR3 is built from 17 residues. V shed 4 bases and J 2 bases; nucleotides not matched to a gene: 11. Written as DNA, the CDR3 is TGTGCCAGCAGTTCCCGGACAGGGGTAATGGGAAACTATGGCTACACCTTC. It encodes CASSSRTGVMGNYGYTF.

The chain carries TRBV5-6 and TRBJ1-6, with a tentative D call TRBD1 (5 bases). Germline V gene lookup returns CDR1 SGHDT and CDR2 YYEEEE. This CDR3 is built from 16 residues. Trimming pared 0 bases from V and 8 bases from J, leaving 15 bases between. The CDR3 here is CASSLVTGLRDSPLHF. For the CDR3, the DNA is TGTGCCAGCAGCTTGGTAACAGGCCTAAGGGATTCACCCCTCCACTTT. The full variable domain, its missing parts supplied by reference TRBV5-6 and TRBJ1-6, is DAGVTQSPTHLIKTRGQQVTLRCSPKSGHDTVSWYQQALGQGPQFIFQYYEEEERQRGNFPDRFSGHQFPNYSSELNVNALLLGDSALYLCASSLVTGLRDSPLHFGNGTRLTVT.

This chain joins TRBV20-1 and TRBJ2-1; 7 bases map to TRBD1. Trimming cost V 7 bases and J 8 bases; bases outside gene matches: 5. CDR3 length equals 11 residues. Germline V gene lookup returns CDR1 DFQATT and CDR2 SNEGSKA (reference sequence). CDR3 nucleotide sequence: TGCAGTGTTAAGGGGGCATATGAGCAGTTCTTC. Its protein product is CSVKGAYEQFF.

V gene TRBV5-3 combines with J gene TRBJ1-5, with D hard to call. TRBV5-3 is reported as an ORF; its role is uncertain. This CDR3 comprises 15 residues. V was clipped by 1 base and J by 3 bases, with 11 bases between them. The CDR3 loop is CARSLTSDYNQPQHF. DNA of the CDR3: TGTGCCAGAAGCTTGACCTCAGATTACAATCAGCCCCAGCATTTT.